This TCR beta chain came from a study of post-analysis software for immune sequencing data (dated by TCRdb to about 2015). With respect to the entire study: Recorded disease courses included relapsing-remitting, secondary progressive and progressive-relapsing multiple sclerosis, with some patients lacking subtype annotation. A subset of samples was prepared in parallel using single-end sample barcoding, then pooled and co-amplified after Illumina adapter ligation. Patient repertoires were compared against roughly 10 previously published healthy control repertoires from donors aged 6 to 25 years.

Regarding this clonotype: This receptor's antigen is unknown. No base-level quality is on record; no much larger clone is a single base apart.

The library was prepared using PCR. These reads were obtained on an Illumina HiSeq 2500. To reduce PCR and sequencing biases, unique molecular identifiers were built into the TCR beta cDNA libraries. About 500,000 cDNA molecules were obtained per 1 to 10 million input T cells, so each molecule approximated one T cell. The patient libraries were prepared and sequenced with the same protocol used for the earlier healthy control dataset. Samples belonging to the same batch were prepared together, multiplexed and sequenced on a shared HiSeq lane. The study's own analysis went as follows. Raw barcoded reads were processed with MIGEC, and single-read molecular identifier groups were discarded before consensus assembly and CDR3 extraction. VDJtools was used for post-analysis of the clonotype tables, and diversity was normalized by down-sampling every dataset to the size of the smallest sample. Repertoire overlap clustering matched CDR3 amino acid but not nucleotide sequences to correct batch-related cross-sample contamination. Using fastp at Q25 and MiXCR, TCRdb reprocessed the public reads and kept productive beta chains. Rows are combined by CDR3 protein, so each entry shows the most common genes and DNA. These V and J calls are TCRdb output, not the study's own analysis. The sample records 600,000 to 700,000 distinct CDR3 sequences, about 60% of which are singletons. The ten largest clones represent approximately 10% of the sample.

On the study overall, not on this receptor specifically: The control group was slightly older than the multiple sclerosis patient group. Multiple sclerosis patients had significantly lower normalized Chao1 diversity than controls, a result that suggests substantial peripheral T-cell clonal expansion. Direct clustering with F measure showed strong co-clustering of samples prepared in the same batch, prompting a batch-effect correction.

To demonstrate the VDJtools post-analysis software, TCR beta repertoires were profiled from the peripheral blood of over ten young patients with multiple sclerosis. The multiple sclerosis patients were children and adolescents ranging in age from roughly 6 to 16 years. The sequence came from a girl aged 2 to 10 with multiple sclerosis. Sequencing was carried out using blood.

The CDR3 reads CASSLAINREQFF. The sequenced DNA is TGTGCCAGCAGCTTAGCGATTAACAGGGAGCAGTTCTTC. This chain joins TRBV7-2 to TRBJ2-1; TRBD1 is perhaps the D gene, given 5 matching bases. The V and J ends are trimmed by 0 bases and 10 bases, leaving 10 bases between them. The cysteine opens and the phenylalanine closes a CDR3 of 13 amino acids. The DNA shown is the 39-base CDR3, in frame from base 1. For CDR1 and CDR2, the germline V gene lists SGHTA and FQGNSA.